This TCR beta chain was sequenced during a study of beta chain features in type 1 diabetes. Turning to the study itself: There was similarity between patients and healthy donors in age, gender and cell yields.

The isolated RNA, all of it, was reverse transcribed, so expressed TCRB transcripts were what got sequenced. TCRdb's table, derived via immunoSEQ multiplex PCR, lists solely in-frame clones and lacks some. The data contain under 250,000 clones, 13% to 15% of them seen just once; the ten biggest clones take up about 0.024%. In germline, CDR1 is SNHLY, CDR2 FYNNEI. The CDR3 has 15 amino acids. The germline V and J ends were trimmed by 3 bases and 2 bases, with 10 bases remaining between them. This clone has more than one count but fewer than ten. Its antigen is not known. General study points: There were fewer insertions and more deletions at the VDJ junctions of type 1 diabetes patients.

The specimen was naive CD4+ T cells from blood. The TCR originated in a woman aged 40-49 years in good health. This chain joins TRBV2 and TRBJ2-2; perhaps TRBD1 as D (6 bases). In DNA form, the CDR3 reads TGTGCCAGCAGTGAGGGACACAGAAACACCGGGGAGCTGTTTTTT. As protein: CASSEGHRNTGELFF.